Presented here are 19 T cell receptor beta chains from one specimen sequenced in a study of T cell responses to AZD1222 COVID-19 vaccine. Repertoires were generated with immunoSEQ multiplex PCR, while TCRdb's copy carries only in-frame clones and drops some. The table records under 150,000 clones, about 91% of them present only once. The specimen was peripheral blood, collected 28 days after the second AZD1222 dose. All receptors come from an adult who received the AZD1222 COVID-19 vaccine.

The CDR3 DNA reads TGCAGCGTCTCCAGGGGGCAGGGCACTGAAGCTTTCTTT. Its protein product is CSVSRGQGTEAFF. The chain recombines TRBV29-1 with TRBJ1-1; 8 bases are shared with TRBD1. Trimming removed 6 bases from V and 4 bases from J; junction bases left unmatched: 7. CDR1 is SQVTM, CDR2 ANQGSEA, per germline. The CDR3 is made up of 13 amino acids.

The chain carries TRBV5-1 and TRBJ1-1; possibly TRBD1 for D (5 bases). Germline V gives CDR1 SGHRS, CDR2 YFSETQ. V lost 3 bases to trimming and J lost 1 base, with 7 bases between them. This CDR3 comprises 13 residues. CDR3 sequence: CASSSGTNTEAFF. CDR3 in DNA: TGCGCCAGCAGCTCCGGGACGAACACTGAAGCTTTCTTT.

This clone was detected once. The rearrangement joins TRBV7-2 to TRBJ2-7; 10 nucleotides align to TRBD1. Per the germline V gene, CDR1 is SGHTA and CDR2 is FQGNSA. The V and J ends lost 3 bases and 0 bases, in that order; junction bases with no gene match: 5. CDR3 length: 16 residues. The CDR3 DNA follows: TGTGCCAGCAGCTTCTCCGGGACAGGGGACTCCTACGAGCAGTACTTC. Its protein product is CASSFSGTGDSYEQYF.

This clone appeared once. This chain links TRBV28 with TRBJ2-7; D is unclear. Trimming pared 5 bases from V and 2 bases from J, leaving 13 bases between. This CDR3 has 14 amino acids. Germline CDR1 and CDR2: MDHEN and SYDVKM. The CDR3 bases are TGTGCCAGCAGTGTGGCTTTATCCCCCTACGAGCAGTACTTC. Protein: CASSVALSPYEQYF.

The rearrangement uses TRBV10-3 and TRBJ1-2; D gene uncertain. Germline CDR1 ENHRY, CDR2 SYGVKD. The CDR3 is 14 residues long. Between the trimmed V and J ends, which lost 6 bases and 0 bases, there was a span of 11 bases. The CDR3 here is CAISSTSTNYGYTF. CDR3 DNA sequence: TGTGCCATCAGCTCCACCTCAACTAACTATGGCTACACCTTC.

The chain has TRBV9 and TRBJ2-2, with TRBD1 identical over 8 bases. Germline loops: CDR1 SGDLS, CDR2 YYNGEE. After removal of 0 bases from V and 7 bases from J, the junction contained 2 bases not matched to a gene. The CDR3 covers 14 residues. In nucleotides, the CDR3 is TGTGCCAGCAGCGTAGTTACAGGGGGCGGGGAGCTGTTTTTT. Residues: CASSVVTGGGELFF.

This chain joins TRBV3-1 (or the pseudogene TRBV3-2) and TRBJ2-1, with D hard to call. Looked up from germline, CDR1 is LGHDT and CDR2 is YNNKEL (reference sequence). Trimming took 6 bases from V and 5 from J, leaving 17 bases between them. The CDR3 is 15 residues long. Here the CDR3 reads CASRAARTVDNEQFF. CDR3 coding DNA: TGTGCCAGCAGGGCCGCGCGGACGGTAGACAATGAGCAGTTCTTC.

The CDR3 DNA is TGTGCCAGTAGACTCGCGACAGGGATGAACACTGAAGCTTTCTTT. Amino acid sequence: CASRLATGMNTEAFF. The chain couples TRBV19 to TRBJ1-1; 7 bases are shared with TRBD1. The CDR3 length is 15 residues. The junction had 7 bases not matched to a gene; V was cut back by 6 bases and J by 0 bases. Germline values: CDR1 LNHDA, CDR2 SQIVND (reference sequence).

The rearrangement links TRBV7-9 to TRBJ1-2, with D maybe TRBD1 (6 bases). V lost 3 bases and J 2 bases, leaving 13 bases between the germline ends. CDR1 and CDR2 from the germline V gene are SEHNR and FQNEAQ (reference sequence). CDR3 size: 15 residues. The CDR3 region is CASSFLDSSNYGYTF. CDR3 nucleotides: TGTGCCAGCAGCTTCTTGGACAGCTCAAACTATGGCTACACCTTC.

This clone showed up just once. The chain uses TRBV10-3 and TRBJ1-6, with D perhaps matching TRBD1 (5 bases). Trimming removed 0 bases at V and 6 bases at J, with 12 bases between. Per the germline V gene, CDR1 is ENHRY and CDR2 is SYGVKD. This CDR3 is built from 16 residues. The CDR3 sequence: CAISESGTGTNSPLHF. As DNA, the CDR3 is TGTGCCATCAGTGAGTCGGGGACCGGGACTAATTCACCCCTCCACTTT.

This clone has just one count. The CDR3 reads CASSEQGNQPQHF. The CDR3, as DNA: TGTGCCAGCTCTGAACAGGGGAATCAGCCCCAGCATTTT. The chain combines TRBV18 with TRBJ1-5; 7 bases match TRBD1. Losses at the gene ends were 6 bases for V and 4 bases for J; bases not matched to a gene: 3. CDR1 is KGHSH, CDR2 LQKENI, per germline. CDR3 size: 13 residues.

CDR3 loop: CAWSVRGGYGYTF. CDR3 DNA: TGTGCCTGGAGTGTACGGGGCGGATATGGCTACACCTTC. The chain recombines TRBV30 with TRBJ1-2, with D perhaps TRBD1 (5 bases). V was trimmed by 0 bases and J by 5 bases, leaving 10 bases between them. CDR3 size: 13 residues. Germline values: CDR1 GTSNPN, CDR2 SVGIG (reference sequence).

The chain carries TRBV28 and TRBJ1-2; D remains unclear. Germline V gene data show CDR1 as MDHEN and CDR2 as SYDVKM. This CDR3 has 14 amino acids. V lost 6 bases, J lost 3 bases, and 14 bases lay in between. CDR3 amino acids: CASRVEAGYYGYTF. CDR3 nucleotide sequence: TGTGCCAGCAGAGTCGAAGCCGGGTACTATGGCTACACCTTC.

CDR3 DNA: TGTGCCAGCAGTGAATCCAGGGCCAACGTCCTGACTTTC. Translated: CASSESRANVLTF. The V and J genes are TRBV2 and TRBJ2-6; D gene unclear. The germline CDR1 and CDR2 sequences are SNHLY and FYNNEI. The CDR3 extends over 13 amino acids. Trimming stripped 2 bases from V and 5 bases from J, with 4 bases between. Looking up the rest from reference TRBV2 and TRBJ2-6 gives the full variable domain: EPEVTQTPSHQVTQMGQEVILRCVPISNHLYFYWYRQILGQKVEFLVSFYNNEISEKSEIFDDQFSVERPDGSNFTLKIRSTKLEDSAMYFCASSESRANVLTFGAGSRLTVL.

The J gene is TRBJ1-2, the V gene TRBV30; D gene uncertain. The V gene's germline CDR1 is GTSNPN and CDR2 SVGIG (reference sequence). Trimming removed 6 bases at V and 0 bases at J, with 17 bases between. CDR3 length: 15 residues. The CDR3 loop reads CACLYATEANYGYTF. CDR3 nucleotide sequence: TGTGCCTGTCTTTACGCTACAGAAGCTAACTATGGCTACACCTTC.

V is TRBV10-3 and J is TRBJ1-1, with 7 bases aligning to TRBD1. This CDR3 spans 17 amino acids. V was pared by 2 bases and J by 3 bases, with 12 bases of the junction left unmatched. CDR1 and CDR2 from the germline V gene are ENHRY and SYGVKD. CDR3 loop: CAISETTGVGADTEAFF. The CDR3 DNA reads as TGTGCCATCAGTGAGACCACAGGGGTCGGAGCGGACACTGAAGCTTTCTTT.

This clone occurred once. V usage is TRBV28 and J usage is TRBJ1-4, with D perhaps matching TRBD1 (5 bases). The V end was cut by 3 bases, the J end by 7 bases, with 12 bases between. CDR3 length equals 14 residues. CDR1 is MDHEN, CDR2 SYDVKM, per germline. The CDR3 DNA sequence: TGTGCCAGCAGTTTTGGGGCCATCGGTGAAAAACTGTTTTTT. The encoded protein is CASSFGAIGEKLFF.

This clone was counted once. The chain carries TRBV28 and TRBJ1-5; D not resolved. The CDR3 sequence is 14 residues long. Per germline, CDR1 MDHEN and CDR2 SYDVKM. V lost 0 bases and J lost 4, with 7 bases in between. Here the CDR3 reads CASSLWVGNQPQHF. The CDR3 region has the DNA TGTGCCAGCAGTTTATGGGTCGGGAATCAGCCCCAGCATTTT.

The chain combines TRBV7-9 with TRBJ1-2, with no clear D. V was cut by 2 bases and J by 7 bases, with 17 bases left in between. The V gene's germline CDR1 is SEHNR and CDR2 FQNEAQ (reference sequence). This CDR3 spans 15 amino acids. CDR3 nucleotides: TGTGCCAGCAGCTTAAGGTCTCCGACGGGGTCTGGCTACACCTTC. This encodes CASSLRSPTGSGYTF.